The present entry profiles one T cell receptor beta chain with its context. Its matching antigen is unknown. They ran version v3.0 of the immunoSEQ assay at survey level. The protocol was immunoSEQ multiplex PCR, while the TCRdb copy is restricted to in-frame clones and leaves out a portion. The data contain about 7,100 clones, about 84% of them seen just once; the ten biggest clones take up 11% to 15%. The germline CDR1 and CDR2 sequences are MDHEN and SYDVKM. The length of the CDR3 is 14 residues. J lost 6 bases, V lost 2 bases, and 3 bases had no gene match. The sample belongs to a study of long-term antiretroviral therapy in people with HIV. Findings and limits, study-wide: Narrower CDR3 length ranges marked HIV repertoires relative to controls. Clones that expanded before ART (that is, prior to treatment) dominated the repertoire at all time points.

For each donor, at least one pre-ART and at least two post-ART PBMC samples were available. About 0.95-10 million cryopreserved PBMC were held in samples before DNA extraction. The origin of this receptor is a man aged 35 to 55 with HIV. Here the sequenced sample was unsorted PBMCs, taken about 2.5 years before starting antiretroviral therapy. V gene TRBV28 combines with J gene TRBJ2-2; 7 nucleotides align to TRBD1. The CDR3 DNA reads as TGTGCCAGCAGTTTAGGAACAGGGGCCGGGGAGCTGTTTTTT. This sequence encodes CASSLGTGAGELFF.